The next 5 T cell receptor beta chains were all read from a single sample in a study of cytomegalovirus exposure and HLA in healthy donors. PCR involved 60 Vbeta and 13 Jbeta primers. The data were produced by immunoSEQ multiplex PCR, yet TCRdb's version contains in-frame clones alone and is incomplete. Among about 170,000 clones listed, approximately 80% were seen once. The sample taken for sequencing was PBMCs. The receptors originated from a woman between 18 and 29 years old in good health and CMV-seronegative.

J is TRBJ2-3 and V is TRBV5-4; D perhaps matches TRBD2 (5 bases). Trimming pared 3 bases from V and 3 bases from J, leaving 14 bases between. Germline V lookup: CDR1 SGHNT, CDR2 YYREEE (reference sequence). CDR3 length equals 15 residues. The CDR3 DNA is TGTGCCAGCAGCTCGCATAGGACTGAAACAGATACGCAGTATTTT. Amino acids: CASSSHRTETDTQYF.

CDR3 loop: CASSLEYGFYEQYF. CDR3 nucleotides: TGTGCCAGCAGTCTCGAGTACGGGTTCTACGAGCAGTACTTC. V and J are TRBV27 and TRBJ2-7; no clear D gene. This CDR3 contains 14 residues. V was shortened by 5 bases and J by 3 bases, with 14 bases between the two germline ends. CDR1 and CDR2 (germline): MNHEY, SMNVEV (reference sequence).

The CDR3 protein is CASSLARTGGYSNRYEQYF. For the CDR3, the DNA is TGTGCCAGCAGCTTAGCAAGGACAGGGGGATACTCCAACCGTTACGAGCAGTACTTC. The V and J genes are TRBV7-8 and TRBJ2-5; TRBD1 matches at 10 bases. The better agreement between TRBJ2-7 and the DNA end casts doubt on the J call. Germline V gene sequence: CDR1 SGHVS, CDR2 FQNEAQ. This CDR3 has 19 amino acids.

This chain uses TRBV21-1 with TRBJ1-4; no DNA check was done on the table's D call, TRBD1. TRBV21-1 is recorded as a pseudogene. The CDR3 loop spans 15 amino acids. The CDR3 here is CASSKKQGVGEKLFF. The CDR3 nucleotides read TGTGCCAGCAGCAAAAAGCAGGGGGTCGGTGAAAAACTGTTTTTT.

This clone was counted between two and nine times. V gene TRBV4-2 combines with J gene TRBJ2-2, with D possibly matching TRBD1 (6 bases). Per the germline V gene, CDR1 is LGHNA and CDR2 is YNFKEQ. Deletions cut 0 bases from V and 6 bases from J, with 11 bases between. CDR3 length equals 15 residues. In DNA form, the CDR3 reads TGTGCCAGCAGCCAAGAACCAGGGGAGCCCGGGGAGCTGTTTTTT. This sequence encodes CASSQEPGEPGELFF.